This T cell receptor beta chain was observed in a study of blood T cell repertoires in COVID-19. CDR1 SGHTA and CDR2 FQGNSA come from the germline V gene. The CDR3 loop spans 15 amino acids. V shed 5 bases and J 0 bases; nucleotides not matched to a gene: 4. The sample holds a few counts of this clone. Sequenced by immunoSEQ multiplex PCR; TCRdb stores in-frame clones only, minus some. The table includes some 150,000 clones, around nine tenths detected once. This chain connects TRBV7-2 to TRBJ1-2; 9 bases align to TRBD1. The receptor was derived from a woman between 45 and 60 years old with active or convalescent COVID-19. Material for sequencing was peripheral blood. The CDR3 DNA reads TGTGCCAGCAGCGCGGACAGGGGCACTAACTATGGCTACACCTTC. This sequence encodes CASSADRGTNYGYTF.